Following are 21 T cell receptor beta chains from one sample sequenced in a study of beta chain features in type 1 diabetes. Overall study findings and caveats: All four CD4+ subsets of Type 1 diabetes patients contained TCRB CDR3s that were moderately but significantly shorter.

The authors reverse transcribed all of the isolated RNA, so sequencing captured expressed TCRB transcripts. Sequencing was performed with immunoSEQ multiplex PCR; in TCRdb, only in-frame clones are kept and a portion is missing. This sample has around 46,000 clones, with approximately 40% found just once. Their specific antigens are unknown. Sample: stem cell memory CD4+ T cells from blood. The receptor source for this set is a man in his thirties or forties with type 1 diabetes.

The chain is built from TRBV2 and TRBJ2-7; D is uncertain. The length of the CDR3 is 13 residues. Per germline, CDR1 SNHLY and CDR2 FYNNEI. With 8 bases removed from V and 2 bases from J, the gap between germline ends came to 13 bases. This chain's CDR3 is CASRPALTYEQYF. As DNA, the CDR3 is TGTGCCAGCCGCCCGGCACTAACCTACGAGCAGTACTTC. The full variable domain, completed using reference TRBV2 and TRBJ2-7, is EPEVTQTPSHQVTQMGQEVILRCVPISNHLYFYWYRQILGQKVEFLVSFYNNEISEKSEIFDDQFSVERPDGSNFTLKIRSTKLEDSAMYFCASRPALTYEQYFGPGTRLTVT.

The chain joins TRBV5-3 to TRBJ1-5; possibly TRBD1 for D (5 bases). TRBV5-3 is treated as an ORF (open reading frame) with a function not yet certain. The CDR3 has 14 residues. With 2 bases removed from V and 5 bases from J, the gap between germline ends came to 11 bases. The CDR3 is CARSFEGVDQPQHF. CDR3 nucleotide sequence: TGTGCCAGAAGCTTCGAAGGGGTTGATCAGCCCCAGCATTTT.

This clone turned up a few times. CDR3 sequence: CASSPTLGTSGIYNEQFF. The CDR3, as DNA: TGTGCCAGCAGCCCCACCTTGGGGACTAGCGGGATATACAATGAGCAGTTCTTC. The J gene is TRBJ2-1, the V gene TRBV9, with 13 bases lining up with TRBD2. There are 18 residues in the CDR3. V trimming: 4 bases; J trimming: 4 bases; junction bases outside the gene matches: 11. Germline-derived CDR1 and CDR2 are SGDLS and YYNGEE.

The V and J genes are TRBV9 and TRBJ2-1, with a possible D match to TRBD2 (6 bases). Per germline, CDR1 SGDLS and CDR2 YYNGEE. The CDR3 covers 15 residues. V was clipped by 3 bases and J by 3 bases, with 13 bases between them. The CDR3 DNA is TGTGCCAGCAGCGCAACTAGCTTTATCTACAATGAGCAGTTCTTC. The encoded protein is CASSATSFIYNEQFF. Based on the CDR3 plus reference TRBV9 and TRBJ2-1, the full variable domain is DSGVTQTPKHLITATGQRVTLRCSPRSGDLSVYWYQQSLDQGLQFLIQYYNGEERAKGNILERFSAQQFPDLHSELNLSSLELGDSALYFCASSATSFIYNEQFFGPGTRLTVL.

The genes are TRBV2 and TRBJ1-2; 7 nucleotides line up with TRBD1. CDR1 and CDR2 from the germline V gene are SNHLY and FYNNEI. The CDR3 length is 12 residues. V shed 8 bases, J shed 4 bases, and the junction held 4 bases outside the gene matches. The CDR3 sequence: CASQGQSYGYTF. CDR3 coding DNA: TGTGCCAGCCAGGGACAGAGCTATGGCTACACCTTC.

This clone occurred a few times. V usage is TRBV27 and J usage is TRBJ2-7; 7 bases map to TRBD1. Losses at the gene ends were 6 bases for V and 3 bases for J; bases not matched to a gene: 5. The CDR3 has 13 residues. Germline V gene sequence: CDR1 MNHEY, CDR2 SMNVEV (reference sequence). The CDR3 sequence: CASSRQGFYEQYF. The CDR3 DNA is TGTGCCAGCAGCAGACAGGGTTTCTACGAGCAGTACTTC.

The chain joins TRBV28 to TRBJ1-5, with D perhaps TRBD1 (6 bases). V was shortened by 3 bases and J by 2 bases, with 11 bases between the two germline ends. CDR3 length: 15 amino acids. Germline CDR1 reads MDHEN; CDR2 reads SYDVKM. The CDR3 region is CASSLIAGGNQPQHF. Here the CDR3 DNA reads TGTGCCAGCAGTTTGATTGCAGGGGGCAATCAGCCCCAGCATTTT.

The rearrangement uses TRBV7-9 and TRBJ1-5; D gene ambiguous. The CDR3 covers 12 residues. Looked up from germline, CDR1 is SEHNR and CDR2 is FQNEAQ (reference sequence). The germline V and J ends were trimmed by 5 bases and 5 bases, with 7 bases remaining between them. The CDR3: CASSDRDQPQHF. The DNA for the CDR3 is TGTGCCAGCAGCGATCGGGATCAGCCCCAGCATTTT.

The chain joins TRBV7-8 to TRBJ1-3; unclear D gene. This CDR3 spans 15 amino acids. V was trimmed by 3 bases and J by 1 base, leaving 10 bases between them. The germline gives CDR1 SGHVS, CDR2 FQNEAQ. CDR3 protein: CASSLRLHSGNTIYF. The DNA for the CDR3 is TGTGCCAGCAGCTTGCGGCTTCATTCTGGAAACACCATATATTTT.

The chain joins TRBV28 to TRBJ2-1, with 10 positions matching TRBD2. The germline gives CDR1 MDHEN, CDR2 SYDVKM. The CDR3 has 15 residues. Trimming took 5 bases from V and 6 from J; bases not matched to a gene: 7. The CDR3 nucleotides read TGTGCCAGCAGTCACCGAGCGGGAGGGTCCAATGAGCAGTTCTTC. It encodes CASSHRAGGSNEQFF.

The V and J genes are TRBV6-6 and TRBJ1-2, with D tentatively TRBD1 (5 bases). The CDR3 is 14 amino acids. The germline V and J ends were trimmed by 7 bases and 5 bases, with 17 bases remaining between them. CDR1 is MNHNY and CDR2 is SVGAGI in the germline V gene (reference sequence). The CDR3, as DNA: TGTGCCAGCAAAAACTGGGACTGGGAGTATGGCTACACCTTC. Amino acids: CASKNWDWEYGYTF.

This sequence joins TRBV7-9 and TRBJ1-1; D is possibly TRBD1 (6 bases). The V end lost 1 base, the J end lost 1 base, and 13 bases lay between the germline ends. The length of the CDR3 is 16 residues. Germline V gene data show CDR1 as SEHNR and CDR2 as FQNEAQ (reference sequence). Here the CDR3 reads CASSLEGGWGNTEAFF. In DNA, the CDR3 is TGTGCCAGCAGCTTAGAGGGGGGGTGGGGGAACACTGAAGCTTTCTTT.

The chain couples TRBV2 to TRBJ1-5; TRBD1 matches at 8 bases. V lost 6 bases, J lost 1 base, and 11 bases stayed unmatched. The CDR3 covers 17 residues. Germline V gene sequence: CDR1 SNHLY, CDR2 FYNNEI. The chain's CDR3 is CASRARQGTVSNQPQHF. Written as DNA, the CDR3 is TGTGCCAGCAGGGCCCGACAGGGGACGGTCAGCAATCAGCCCCAGCATTTT.

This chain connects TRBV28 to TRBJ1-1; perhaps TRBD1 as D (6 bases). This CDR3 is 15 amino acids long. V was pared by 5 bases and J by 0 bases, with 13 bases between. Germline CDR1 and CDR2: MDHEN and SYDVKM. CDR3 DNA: TGTGCCAGCAGTGGACCCAGGGGAATGAACACTGAAGCTTTCTTT. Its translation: CASSGPRGMNTEAFF.

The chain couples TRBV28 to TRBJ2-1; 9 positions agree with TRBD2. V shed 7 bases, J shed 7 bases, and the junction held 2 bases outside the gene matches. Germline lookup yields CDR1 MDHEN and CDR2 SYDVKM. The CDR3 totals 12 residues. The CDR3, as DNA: TGTGCCAGCATTGGACTAGCGAATGAGCAGTTCTTC. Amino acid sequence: CASIGLANEQFF.

CDR3 DNA sequence: TGTGCCAGCAGCTTTTCCATTAATCAGCCCCAGCATTTT. Its translation: CASSFSINQPQHF. The chain is built from TRBV7-9 and TRBJ1-5; D is undetermined. V lost 3 bases to trimming and J lost 4 bases, with 7 bases between them. The CDR3 loop spans 13 amino acids. Germline CDR1 SEHNR, CDR2 FQNEAQ (reference sequence).

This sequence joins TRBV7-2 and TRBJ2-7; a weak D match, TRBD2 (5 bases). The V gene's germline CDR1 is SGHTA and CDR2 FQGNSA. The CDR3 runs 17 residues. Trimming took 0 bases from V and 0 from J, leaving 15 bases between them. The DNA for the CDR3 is TGTGCCAGCAGCTTAGCGGGAGCTCAGCTTGCCTCCTACGAGCAGTACTTC. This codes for CASSLAGAQLASYEQYF.

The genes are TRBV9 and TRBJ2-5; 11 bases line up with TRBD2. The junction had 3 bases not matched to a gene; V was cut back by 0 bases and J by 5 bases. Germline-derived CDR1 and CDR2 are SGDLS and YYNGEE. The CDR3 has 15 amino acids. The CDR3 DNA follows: TGTGCCAGCAGCGTAGCTGCTAGCGGGAGGGAGACCCAGTACTTC. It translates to CASSVAASGRETQYF. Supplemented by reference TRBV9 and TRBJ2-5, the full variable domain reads DSGVTQTPKHLITATGQRVTLRCSPRSGDLSVYWYQQSLDQGLQFLIQYYNGEERAKGNILERFSAQQFPDLHSELNLSSLELGDSALYFCASSVAASGRETQYFGPGTRLLVL.

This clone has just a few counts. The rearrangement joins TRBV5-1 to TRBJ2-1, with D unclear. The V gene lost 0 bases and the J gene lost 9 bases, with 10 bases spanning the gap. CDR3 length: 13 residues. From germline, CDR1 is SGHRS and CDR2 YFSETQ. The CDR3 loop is CASSLGGMAEQFF. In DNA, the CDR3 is TGCGCCAGCAGCTTGGGAGGAATGGCTGAGCAGTTCTTC.

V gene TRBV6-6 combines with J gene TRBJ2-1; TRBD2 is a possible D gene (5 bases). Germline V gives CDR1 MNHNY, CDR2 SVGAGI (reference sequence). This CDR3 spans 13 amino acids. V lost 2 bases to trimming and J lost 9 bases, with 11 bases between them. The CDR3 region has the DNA TGTGCCAGCAGTTACAGGGTAGGGAGTGAGCAGTTCTTC. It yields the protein CASSYRVGSEQFF.

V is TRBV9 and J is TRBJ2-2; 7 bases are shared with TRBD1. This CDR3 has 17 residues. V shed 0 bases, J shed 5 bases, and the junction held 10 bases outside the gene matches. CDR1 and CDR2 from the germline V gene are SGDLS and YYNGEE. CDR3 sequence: CASSVAASGTETGELFF. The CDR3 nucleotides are TGTGCCAGCAGCGTAGCAGCCTCTGGGACAGAGACCGGGGAGCTGTTTTTT. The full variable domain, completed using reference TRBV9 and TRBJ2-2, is DSGVTQTPKHLITATGQRVTLRCSPRSGDLSVYWYQQSLDQGLQFLIQYYNGEERAKGNILERFSAQQFPDLHSELNLSSLELGDSALYFCASSVAASGTETGELFFGEGSRLTVL.